The sequence of this TCR beta chain was determined in a study of cytomegalovirus exposure and HLA in healthy donors. In the study overall: Prior work identified under 130 million unique TCR beta sequences in 150 million to 200 million T cells.

Study findings and constraints: Highly shared variants forming one cluster were likely a sequencing artifact.

The PCR employed 60 Vbeta primers together with 13 Jbeta primers. As originally analysed: In a later analysis, of 70 million to 85 million unique beta chains, roughly 9.9 million appeared in at least two donors. Repertoires were generated with immunoSEQ multiplex PCR, while TCRdb's copy carries only in-frame clones and drops some. The V and J calls and clone size are taken from that table; D and trimming were inferred from the DNA. The repertoire holds approximately 140,000 clones, with 60% to 85% as singletons. In regard to this clone: What it binds is unknown.

V lost 4 bases and J lost 2, with 13 bases in between. Germline assignment: CDR1 SGHRS and CDR2 YFSETQ. The CDR3 consists of 16 residues. The V gene is TRBV5-1, the J gene TRBJ2-6, with a weak D call TRBD2 (5 bases). The receptor's source is a man aged 50-60 years in good health and CMV-seropositive. Sequencing used PBMCs. In nucleotides, the CDR3 is TGCGCCAGCAGCCCGGGGATTGGACCTGGGGCCAACGTCCTGACTTTC. Its translation: CASSPGIGPGANVLTF.